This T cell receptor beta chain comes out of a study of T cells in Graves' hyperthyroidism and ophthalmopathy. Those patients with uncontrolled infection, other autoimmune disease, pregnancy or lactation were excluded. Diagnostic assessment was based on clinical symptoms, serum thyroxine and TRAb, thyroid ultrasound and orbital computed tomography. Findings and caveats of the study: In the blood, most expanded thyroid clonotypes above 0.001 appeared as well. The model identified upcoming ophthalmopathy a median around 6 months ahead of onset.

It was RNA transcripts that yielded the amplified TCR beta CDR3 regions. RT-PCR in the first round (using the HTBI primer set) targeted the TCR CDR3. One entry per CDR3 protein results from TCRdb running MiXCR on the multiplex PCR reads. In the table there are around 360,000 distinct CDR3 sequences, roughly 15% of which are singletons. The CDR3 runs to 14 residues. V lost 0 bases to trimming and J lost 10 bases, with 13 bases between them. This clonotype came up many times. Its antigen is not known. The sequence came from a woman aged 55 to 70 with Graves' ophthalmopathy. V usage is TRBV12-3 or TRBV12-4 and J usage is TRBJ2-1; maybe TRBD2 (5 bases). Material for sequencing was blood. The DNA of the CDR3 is TGTGCCAGCAGTTTAGCCCCTTCCCTAGCCGAGCAGTTCTTC. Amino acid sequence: CASSLAPSLAEQFF.